This TCR beta chain was captured in a study of a mutant IDH1 vaccine in newly diagnosed glioma. Study-level background: Following radiotherapy alone, or alongside temozolomide cycles, vaccination was started after an interval of 4-6 weeks. Previous treatment comprised radiotherapy, temozolomide, or both, mostly both.

Details on this clone: The target antigen is unknown.

Measured with immunoSEQ multiplex PCR; TCRdb has only the in-frame clones, and not every one. The data hold approximately 57,000 clones, with approximately 79% observed a single time. The germline CDR1 and CDR2 sequences are ENHRY and SYGVKD. The CDR3 is 15 amino acids. The V gene end was trimmed by 6 bases and the J gene end by 3 bases; junction bases not matched to a gene: 11. Stated time point: week 5, during vaccination. In the vaccine, a single dose held 300 ug of the mutant IDH1 20-mer peptide, along with topical imiquimod. The sample was PBMCs, taken from a glioma patient whose treatment included an IDH1 peptide vaccine. The source is a woman under 30 with glioma. Some clones in this sample may be carry-over from other donors' samples. The chain joins TRBV10-3 to TRBJ2-7; 7 positions agree with TRBD1. The CDR3 protein is CAISGEMAGGYEQYF. CDR3 DNA: TGTGCCATCAGCGGCGAAATGGCAGGGGGCTACGAGCAGTACTTC.